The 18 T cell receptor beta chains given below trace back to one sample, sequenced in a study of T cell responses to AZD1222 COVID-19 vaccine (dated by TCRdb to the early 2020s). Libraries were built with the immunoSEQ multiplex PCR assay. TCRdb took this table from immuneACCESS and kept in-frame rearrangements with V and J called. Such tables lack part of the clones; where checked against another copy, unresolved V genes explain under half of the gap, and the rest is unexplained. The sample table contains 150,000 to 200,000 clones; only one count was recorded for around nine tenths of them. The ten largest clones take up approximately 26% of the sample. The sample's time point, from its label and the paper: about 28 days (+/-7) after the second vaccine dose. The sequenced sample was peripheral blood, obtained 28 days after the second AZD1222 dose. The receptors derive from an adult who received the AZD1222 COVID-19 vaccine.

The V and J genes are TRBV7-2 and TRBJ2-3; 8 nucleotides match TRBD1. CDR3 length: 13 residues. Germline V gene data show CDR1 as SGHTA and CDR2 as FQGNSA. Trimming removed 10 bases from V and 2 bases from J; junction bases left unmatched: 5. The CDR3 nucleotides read TGTGCCACCTCAGGGGGCCTCACAGATACGCAGTATTTT. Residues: CATSGGLTDTQYF. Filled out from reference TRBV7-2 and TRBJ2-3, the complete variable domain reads GAGVSQSPSNKVTEKGKDVELRCDPISGHTALYWYRQSLGQGLEFLIYFQGNSAPDKSGLPSDRFSAERTGGSVSTLTIQRTQQEDSAVYLCATSGGLTDTQYFGPGTRLTVL.

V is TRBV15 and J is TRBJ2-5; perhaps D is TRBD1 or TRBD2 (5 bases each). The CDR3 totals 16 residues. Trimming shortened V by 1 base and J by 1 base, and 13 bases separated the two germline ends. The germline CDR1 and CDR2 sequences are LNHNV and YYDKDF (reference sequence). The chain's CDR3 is CATSRGGTGGQETQYF. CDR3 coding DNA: TGTGCCACCAGCAGAGGGGGGACCGGCGGCCAAGAGACCCAGTACTTC.

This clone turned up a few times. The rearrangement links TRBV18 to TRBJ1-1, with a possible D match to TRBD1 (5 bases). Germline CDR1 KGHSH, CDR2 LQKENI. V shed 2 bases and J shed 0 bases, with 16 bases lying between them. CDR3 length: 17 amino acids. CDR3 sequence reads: CASSPLPQGSMNTEAFF. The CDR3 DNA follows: TGTGCCAGCTCACCATTACCTCAGGGCTCGATGAACACTGAAGCTTTCTTT.

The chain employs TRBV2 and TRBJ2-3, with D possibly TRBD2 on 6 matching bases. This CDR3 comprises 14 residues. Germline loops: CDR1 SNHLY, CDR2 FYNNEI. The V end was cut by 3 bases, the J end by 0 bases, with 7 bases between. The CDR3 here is CASSDLASTDTQYF. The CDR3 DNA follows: TGTGCCAGCAGTGACCTAGCGAGCACAGATACGCAGTATTTT.

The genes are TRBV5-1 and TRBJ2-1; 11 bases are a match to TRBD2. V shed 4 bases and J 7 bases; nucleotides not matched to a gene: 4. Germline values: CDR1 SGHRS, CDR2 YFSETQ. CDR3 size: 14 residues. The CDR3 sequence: CASSAGTSGNEQFF. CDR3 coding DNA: TGCGCCAGCAGCGCTGGGACTAGCGGAAATGAGCAGTTCTTC.

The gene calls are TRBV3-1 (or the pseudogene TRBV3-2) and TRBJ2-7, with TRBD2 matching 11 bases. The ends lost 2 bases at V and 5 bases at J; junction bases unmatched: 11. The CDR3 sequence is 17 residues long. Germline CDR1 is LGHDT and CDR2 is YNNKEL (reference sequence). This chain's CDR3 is CASSQRSASGRSHEQYF. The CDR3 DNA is TGTGCCAGCAGCCAAAGATCGGCTAGCGGGAGGAGCCACGAGCAGTACTTC.

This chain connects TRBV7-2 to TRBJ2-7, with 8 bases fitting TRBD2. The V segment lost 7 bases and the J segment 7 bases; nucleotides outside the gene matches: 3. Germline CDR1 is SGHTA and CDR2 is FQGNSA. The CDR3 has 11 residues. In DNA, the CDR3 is TGTGCCAGCACTCGGGAGGGTGAGCAGTACTTC. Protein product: CASTREGEQYF.

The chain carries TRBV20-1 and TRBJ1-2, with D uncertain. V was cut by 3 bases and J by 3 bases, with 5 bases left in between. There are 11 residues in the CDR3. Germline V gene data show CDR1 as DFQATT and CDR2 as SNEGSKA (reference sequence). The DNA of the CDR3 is TGCAGTGCTAGGACTGACTATGGCTACACCTTC. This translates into CSARTDYGYTF.

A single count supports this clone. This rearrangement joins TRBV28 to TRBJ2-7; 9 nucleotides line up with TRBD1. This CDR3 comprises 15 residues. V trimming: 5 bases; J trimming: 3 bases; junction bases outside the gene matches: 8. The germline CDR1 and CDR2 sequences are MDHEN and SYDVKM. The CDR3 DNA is TGTGCCAGCAGTACGGGACAGGGCCGAGGCTACGAGCAGTACTTC. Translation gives CASSTGQGRGYEQYF.

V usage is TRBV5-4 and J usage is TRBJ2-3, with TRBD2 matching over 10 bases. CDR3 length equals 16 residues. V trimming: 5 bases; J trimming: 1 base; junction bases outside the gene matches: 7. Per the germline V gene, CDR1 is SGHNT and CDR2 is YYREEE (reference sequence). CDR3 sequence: CASSSATSGGTDTQYF. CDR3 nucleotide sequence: TGTGCCAGCAGTTCGGCTACTAGCGGGGGCACAGATACGCAGTATTTT. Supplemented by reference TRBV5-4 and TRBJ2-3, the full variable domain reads ETGVTQSPTHLIKTRGQQVTLRCSSQSGHNTVSWYQQALGQGPQFIFQYYREEENGRGNFPPRFSGLQFPNYSSELNVNALELDDSALYLCASSSATSGGTDTQYFGPGTRLTVL.

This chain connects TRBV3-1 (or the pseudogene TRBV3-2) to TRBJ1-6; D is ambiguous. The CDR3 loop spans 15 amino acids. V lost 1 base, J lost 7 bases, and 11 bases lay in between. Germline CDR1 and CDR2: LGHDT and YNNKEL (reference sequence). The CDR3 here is CASSQGAGQNSPLHF. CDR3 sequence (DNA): TGTGCCAGCAGCCAAGGGGCAGGCCAGAATTCACCCCTCCACTTT.

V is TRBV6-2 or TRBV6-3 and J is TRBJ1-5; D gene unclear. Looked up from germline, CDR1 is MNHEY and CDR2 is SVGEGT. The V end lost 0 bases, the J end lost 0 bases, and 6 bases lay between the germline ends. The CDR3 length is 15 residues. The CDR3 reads CASSYSRSSNQPQHF. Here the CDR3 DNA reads TGTGCCAGCAGTTACTCGAGAAGTAGCAATCAGCCCCAGCATTTT.

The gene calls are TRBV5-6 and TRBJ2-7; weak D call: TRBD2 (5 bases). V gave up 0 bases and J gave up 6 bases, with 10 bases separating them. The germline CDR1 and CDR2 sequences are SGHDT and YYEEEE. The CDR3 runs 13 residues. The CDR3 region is CASSLGGPGEQYF. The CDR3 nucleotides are TGTGCCAGCAGCTTGGGAGGGCCGGGCGAGCAGTACTTC.

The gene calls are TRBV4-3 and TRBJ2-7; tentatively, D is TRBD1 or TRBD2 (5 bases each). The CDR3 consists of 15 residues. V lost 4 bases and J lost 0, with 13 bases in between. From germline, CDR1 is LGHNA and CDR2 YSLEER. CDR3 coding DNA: TGCGCCAGCAGCCTCACCCGGGGCAGCTCCTACGAGCAGTACTTC. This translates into CASSLTRGSSYEQYF.

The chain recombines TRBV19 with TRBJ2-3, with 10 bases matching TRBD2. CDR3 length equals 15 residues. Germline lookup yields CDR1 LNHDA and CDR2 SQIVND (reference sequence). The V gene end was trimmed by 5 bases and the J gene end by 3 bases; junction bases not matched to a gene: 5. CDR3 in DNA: TGTGCCAGTAGTTTGCTAGCGGGAGAAACAGATACGCAGTATTTT. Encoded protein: CASSLLAGETDTQYF.

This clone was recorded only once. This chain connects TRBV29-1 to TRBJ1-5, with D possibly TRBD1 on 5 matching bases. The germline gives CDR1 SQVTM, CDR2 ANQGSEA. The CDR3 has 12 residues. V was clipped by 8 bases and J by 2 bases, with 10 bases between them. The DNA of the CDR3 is TGCAGCACCCGGGACGGCAATCAGCCCCAGCATTTT. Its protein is CSTRDGNQPQHF.

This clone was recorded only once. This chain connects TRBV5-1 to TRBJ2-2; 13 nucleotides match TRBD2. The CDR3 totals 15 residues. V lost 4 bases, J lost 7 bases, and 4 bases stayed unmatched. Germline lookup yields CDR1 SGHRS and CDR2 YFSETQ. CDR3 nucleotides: TGCGCCAGCAGCGCAGGACTAGCGGGAGTCGGGGAGCTGTTTTTT. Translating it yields CASSAGLAGVGELFF.

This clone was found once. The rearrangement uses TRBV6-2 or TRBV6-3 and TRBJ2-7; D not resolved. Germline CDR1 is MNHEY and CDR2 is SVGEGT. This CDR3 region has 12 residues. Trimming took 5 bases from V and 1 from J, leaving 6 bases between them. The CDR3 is CASSPESYEQYF. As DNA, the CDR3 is TGTGCCAGCAGTCCCGAATCCTACGAGCAGTACTTC.